The T cell receptor (beta chain) under discussion was sequenced for a study of blood T cell repertoires in COVID-19. The repertoire was sequenced with immunoSEQ multiplex PCR; TCRdb's copy has only in-frame clones and lacks some. The table lists roughly 100,000 clones, 85% to 90% of them singletons. Germline values: CDR1 MNHNS, CDR2 SASEGT. The ends lost 1 base at V and 2 bases at J; junction bases unmatched: 1. This CDR3 has 15 amino acids. The chain employs TRBV6-1 and TRBJ2-7; 11 bases map to TRBD1. This receptor was taken from a man aged 50-60 years with acute or convalescent COVID-19. The specimen was peripheral blood. As DNA, the CDR3 is TGTGCCAGCAGTGAAGGGACAGGGGGCCCCTACGAGCAGTACTTC. Translation: CASSEGTGGPYEQYF.